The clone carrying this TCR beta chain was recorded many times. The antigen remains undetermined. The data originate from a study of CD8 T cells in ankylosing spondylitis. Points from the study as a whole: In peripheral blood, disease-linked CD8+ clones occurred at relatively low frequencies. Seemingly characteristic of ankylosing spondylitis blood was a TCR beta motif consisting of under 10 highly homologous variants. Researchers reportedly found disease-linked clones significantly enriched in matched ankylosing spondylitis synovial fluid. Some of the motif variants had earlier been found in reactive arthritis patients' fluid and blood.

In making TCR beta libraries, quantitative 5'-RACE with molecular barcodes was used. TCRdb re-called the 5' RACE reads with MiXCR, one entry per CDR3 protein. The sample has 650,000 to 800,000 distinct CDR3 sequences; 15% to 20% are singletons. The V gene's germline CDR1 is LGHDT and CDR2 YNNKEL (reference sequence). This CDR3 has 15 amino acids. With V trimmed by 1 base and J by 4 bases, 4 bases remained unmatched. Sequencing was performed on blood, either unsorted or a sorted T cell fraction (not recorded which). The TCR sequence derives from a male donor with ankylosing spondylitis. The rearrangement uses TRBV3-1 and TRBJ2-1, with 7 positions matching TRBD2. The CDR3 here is CASSQAGGPYNEQFF. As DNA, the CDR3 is TGTGCCAGCAGCCAAGCGGGAGGACCATACAATGAGCAGTTCTTC.